A selection of T cell receptor beta chains follows, all from one sample in a study of metastatic and nonmetastatic thyroid tumors. TCRdb redid the clone calls on the PCR reads using MiXCR. The sample records under 35,000 clones, over 20% being singletons. The sample consisted of blood. These TCRs come from a female donor with papillary thyroid cancer or a benign thyroid nodule (not recorded which). Some clones in this sample may be carry-over from other donors' samples. Both conserved end residues are part of each CDR3. D genes are given only for firm matches.

v_call: TRBV4-3
d_call: -
cdr3_aa: CASSQAVGGYGELFF

v_call: TRBV5-1
d_call: -
cdr3_aa: CASSLNGGQSGANVLTF

v_call: TRBV30
d_call: -
cdr3_aa: CAWSTLQERVF

v_call: TRBV14
d_call: -
cdr3_aa: CASSQTGNQPQHF

v_call: TRBV28
d_call: -
cdr3_aa: CASSSQNRYTEAFF

v_call: TRBV9
d_call: -
cdr3_aa: CASSVEGEGDTQYF

v_call: TRBV10-3
d_call: -
cdr3_aa: CAISELPLRGELFF

v_call: TRBV6-2/TRBV6-3
d_call: -
cdr3_aa: CASSSGGTEAFF

v_call: TRBV6-1
d_call: -
cdr3_aa: CASRPSLSAYEQYF

v_call: TRBV11-1
d_call: -
cdr3_aa: CASSLGAHGAGGPGGEQYF

v_call: TRBV4-1
d_call: -
cdr3_aa: CASSQEYYTRNTGELFF

v_call: TRBV11-2
d_call: TRBD2
cdr3_aa: CASSPRSLAGTTDTQYF

v_call: TRBV28
d_call: -
cdr3_aa: CASTRAKFTKRYF

v_call: TRBV4-2
d_call: -
cdr3_aa: CASSQSVGDGELFF

v_call: TRBV20-1
d_call: -
cdr3_aa: CSASDPRGTYEQYF

v_call: TRBV20-1
d_call: TRBD2
cdr3_aa: CSEQPRGRASHEQYF

v_call: TRBV7-2
d_call: -
cdr3_aa: CASSLAGSNQPQHF

v_call: TRBV4-1
d_call: -
cdr3_aa: CASSQGDSVIEQYF

v_call: TRBV11-3
d_call: -
cdr3_aa: CASMGNTEAFF

v_call: TRBV28
d_call: -
cdr3_aa: CASSSAEGLIYEQYF

v_call: TRBV6-1
d_call: -
cdr3_aa: CASSGTGAGYTF

v_call: TRBV6-4
d_call: -
cdr3_aa: CASSDNSGANVLTF

v_call: TRBV11-2
d_call: TRBD2
cdr3_aa: CASSYGTSGNTQYF

v_call: TRBV5-6
d_call: -
cdr3_aa: CASSGGLVTYEQYF

v_call: TRBV19
d_call: -
cdr3_aa: CASSAHGSYEQYF

v_call: TRBV27
d_call: TRBD2
cdr3_aa: CASSWAAGAEETQYF

v_call: TRBV6-1
d_call: -
cdr3_aa: CARSTLVWAGELFF

v_call: TRBV5-1
d_call: -
cdr3_aa: CASNGQNQETQYF